Listed below are T cell receptor beta chains from one sample, sequenced in a study of blood T cell repertoires in COVID-19. Some clones are missing from TCRdb's copy, which holds only in-frame ones; the method was immunoSEQ multiplex PCR. Of under 60,000 clones listed, approximately 82% are singletons. The sequencing sample was made of peripheral blood. The receptors come from a human donor in a cohort sampled during active COVID-19. The CDR3 runs from the conserved cysteine through the conserved F or W. A D gene is named only where the DNA matches it firmly.

v_gene | d_gene | CDR3aa
TRBV19 | TRBD1 | CASRRQGYNEQFF
TRBV6-2/TRBV6-3 | NA | CASSLSETYEQYF
TRBV2 | NA | CASAGTTNTIYF
TRBV7-9 | NA | CASSLASTSTDTQYF
TRBV25-1 | TRBD1 | CASSVTGTGSNYGYTF
TRBV24-1 | NA | CATSDVQVNEQFF
TRBV30 | TRBD1 | CAWSVGTANEAFF
TRBV19 | TRBD1 | CASTRTGGIEQFF
TRBV19 | NA | CASSMGYWAVEQYF
TRBV19 | NA | CASKLQGPLYGYTF
TRBV11-2 | NA | CASSLDTLAEPQHF
TRBV10-3 | NA | CAISEGARVTYEQYF
TRBV6-5 | TRBD2 | CASRTTSGKNIQYF
TRBV6-1 | TRBD2 | CASSEAQGGGTGELFF
TRBV19 | NA | CASSLRGSGYTF
TRBV11-2 | TRBD1 | CASSIRDRGFGANVLTF
TRBV12-3/TRBV12-4 | NA | CASSFEIYEQYF
TRBV11-2 | NA | CASSLTDSPLHF
TRBV19 | NA | CASSMAGAGNTEAFF
TRBV14 | NA | CASSQFRDYGYTF
TRBV7-2 | TRBD1 | CASSLASATGGSGYTF
TRBV5-1 | TRBD1 | CASSEQGASYEQYF
TRBV24-1 | NA | CASAGAFSNTQYF
TRBV19 | TRBD1 | CASSMGQGSSKNIQYF
TRBV14 | TRBD2 | CASSRLAGGTQYF
TRBV6-1 | NA | CASSEQGREKLFF
TRBV24-1 | NA | CATSDALLGGADTQYF
TRBV5-1 | TRBD2 | CASSLASGGKISYEQYF
TRBV19 | NA | CASGLGGGQPQHF
TRBV10-3 | TRBD2 | CAIRTGTSDEQFF
TRBV5-1 | NA | CASSPIPGNYGYTF
TRBV5-4 | TRBD1 | CASSRDRVSGNTIYF
TRBV3-1/TRBV3-2 | NA | CASSQDSRTGELFF
TRBV18 | NA | CASSALQGRNQPQHF
TRBV5-1 | NA | CASSLAGRETQYF
TRBV20-1 | NA | CSASFLLAGTTDTQYF
TRBV20-1 | NA | CSASKAGWNTEAFF
TRBV6-4 | NA | CASSEAGDTEAFF
TRBV25-1 | TRBD1 | CASRDRVNTEAFF
TRBV5-4 | NA | CASSLEGTDTQYF
TRBV5-4 | NA | CASSKKGDGQRRYTF
TRBV6-5 | TRBD2 | CASTRKSGGVGEQYF
TRBV5-5 | TRBD1 | CASSLGQGAHSSGNTIYF
TRBV2 | TRBD2 | CASSSPGTSGTTDTQYF